A selection of T cell receptor beta chains follows, all from one sample in a study of cytomegalovirus exposure and HLA in healthy donors. Here immunoSEQ multiplex PCR was the method, and the copy in TCRdb shows in-frame clones only, minus some. There are under 300,000 clones in the sample; around 81% occur only once, and about 8% lies in the top ten. Material for sequencing was PBMCs. The receptors here all came from a woman aged 55-69 years in good health and CMV-seropositive. Each CDR3 is given with its conserved first and last residue. The order of the fields is V gene, J gene, D gene, clone size, CDR3 protein, CDR3 DNA. D genes are given only for firm matches. Size tells how often a clone was seen (once, few, many) or the class of an expanded clone, and some rows leave it out.

TRBV29-1	TRBJ1-1	-	-	CSVELRAAEAFF	TGCAGCGTTGAACTCAGGGCGGCTGAAGCTTTCTTT
TRBV5-1	TRBJ2-7	-	-	CASSGSQASYEQYF	TGCGCCAGCAGTGGGTCCCAGGCGTCCTACGAGCAGTACTTC
TRBV21-1	TRBJ2-7	-	-	CASSGRTGRGCEQYF	TGTGCCAGCAGCGGGCGGACAGGGAGGGGATGCGAGCAGTACTTC
TRBV7-9	TRBJ1-5	-	-	CASSFQSQPQHF	TGTGCCAGCAGCTTTCAATCCCAGCCCCAGCATTTT
TRBV19	TRBJ2-5	-	once	CASSRGQAETQYF	TGTGCCAGTAGTCGGGGACAAGCGGAGACCCAGTACTTC
TRBV2	TRBJ2-4	-	-	CASRSAGAKNIQYF	TGTGCCAGCAGAAGCGCAGGGGCCAAAAACATTCAGTACTTC
TRBV5-1	TRBJ2-6	TRBD1	-	CASSGTGGTSGANVPTF	TGCGCCAGCAGCGGGACAGGGGGTACGAGTGGGGCCAACGTCCCGACTTTC
TRBV5-1	TRBJ2-3	-	-	CASSQDGTISTDTQYF	TGCGCCAGCAGCCAGGACGGGACAATAAGCACAGATACGCAGTATTTT
TRBV6-5	TRBJ1-1	-	once	CASSPYRQNTEAFF	TGTGCCAGCAGTCCCTACAGACAGAACACTGAAGCTTTCTTT
TRBV19	TRBJ1-2	TRBD1	-	CASSIRQGSYTF	TGTGCCAGTAGTATCCGACAGGGCAGCTACACCTTC
TRBV4-2	TRBJ2-7	-	-	CASSQVVGDGYEQYF	TGTGCCAGCAGCCAAGTCGTGGGAGATGGCTACGAGCAGTACTTC
TRBV5-5	TRBJ1-5	TRBD1	-	CASSLRDRGDQPQHF	TGTGCCAGCAGCCTTCGGGACAGGGGAGATCAGCCCCAGCATTTT
TRBV7-2	TRBJ1-1	TRBD1	-	CASSLEGQGAWNTEAFF	TGTGCCAGCAGCTTAGAGGGCCAGGGGGCTTGGAACACTGAAGCTTTCTTT
TRBV19	TRBJ1-1	-	-	CASRARTANTEAFF	TGTGCCAGTAGGGCCCGGACAGCTAACACTGAAGCTTTCTTT
TRBV9	TRBJ1-2	-	few	CASSVDAAYGYTF	TGTGCCAGCAGCGTAGACGCGGCCTATGGCTACACCTTC
TRBV7-2	TRBJ2-7	TRBD1	-	CASSTGTAFLPYEQYF	TGTGCCAGCAGCACAGGGACAGCTTTCCTACCCTACGAGCAGTACTTC
TRBV6-1	TRBJ1-5	TRBD1	-	CASSDGRGISNQPQHF	TGTGCCAGCAGTGATGGCAGGGGGATAAGCAATCAGCCCCAGCATTTT
TRBV6-5	TRBJ1-2	TRBD1	-	CASSPGQIYGYTF	TGTGCCAGCAGCCCGGGACAGATCTATGGCTACACCTTC
TRBV27	TRBJ2-2	-	-	CASSLSPSTNTGELFF	TGTGCCAGCAGTTTATCCCCTAGCACTAACACCGGGGAGCTGTTTTTT
TRBV15	TRBJ2-1	TRBD2	-	CATSSWGLAESSYNEQFF	TGTGCCACCAGCAGCTGGGGACTAGCGGAGAGCTCCTACAATGAGCAGTTCTTC
TRBV2	TRBJ2-2	-	-	CASSEGRLRGELFF	TGTGCCAGCAGTGAAGGGAGGCTGCGGGGGGAGCTGTTTTTT
TRBV4-1	TRBJ1-1	TRBD1	few	CASSPGTARGLSTEAFF	TGCGCCAGCAGCCCCGGGACAGCTAGAGGTCTTAGCACTGAAGCTTTCTTT
TRBV29-1	TRBJ2-7	-	-	CSADSGVGEQYF	TGCAGCGCCGACTCAGGGGTGGGCGAGCAGTACTTC
TRBV9	TRBJ2-7	TRBD1	few	CASSEGGTGVYEQYF	TGTGCCAGCAGCGAGGGCGGGACAGGGGTCTACGAGCAGTACTTC
TRBV6-5	TRBJ2-5	-	-	CASSQGETQYF	TGTGCCAGCAGCCAGGGGGAGACCCAGTACTTC
TRBV29-1	TRBJ2-7	-	-	CSVTSDRRNYEQYF	TGCAGCGTCACTTCGGACAGAAGGAACTACGAGCAGTACTTC
TRBV11-2	TRBJ1-1	-	-	CASSRRGGREAFF	TGTGCCAGCAGCCGCCGAGGTGGGAGGGAAGCTTTCTTT
TRBV15	TRBJ1-2	-	-	CATSRDEGGYGYTF	TGTGCCACCAGCAGAGATGAGGGCGGCTATGGCTACACCTTC
TRBV4-1	TRBJ2-1	TRBD2	-	CASSQVGLAGGPSRRNEQFF	TGCGCCAGCAGCCAAGTGGGACTAGCGGGAGGGCCCTCGAGGAGAAATGAGCAGTTCTTC
TRBV25-1	TRBJ2-7	-	once	CASSGGTARSYEQYF	TGTGCCAGCTCGGGCGGGACGGCCCGATCCTACGAGCAGTACTTC
TRBV28	TRBJ2-7	TRBD2	few	CASTQPGLAFYEQYF	TGTGCCAGCACTCAGCCGGGACTAGCCTTCTACGAGCAGTACTTC
TRBV10-3	TRBJ1-2	-	-	CAISEGGTSFYGYTF	TGTGCCATCAGTGAGGGAGGGACGAGCTTCTATGGCTACACCTTC
TRBV5-6	TRBJ1-2	-	-	CASSQPGANYGYTF	TGTGCCAGCAGCCAACCAGGGGCTAACTATGGCTACACCTTC
TRBV5-6	TRBJ2-7	-	-	CASSGQSYEQYF	TGTGCCAGCAGTGGACAATCCTACGAGCAGTACTTC
TRBV27	TRBJ2-1	TRBD2	-	CASSIGLAGYNEQFF	TGTGCCAGCAGTATCGGACTAGCGGGGTACAATGAGCAGTTCTTC
TRBV5-5	TRBJ2-7	TRBD1	-	CASSLDRDSYEQYF	TGTGCCAGCAGCTTGGACCGGGACAGCTATGAACAGTACTTC
TRBV19	TRBJ1-1	TRBD1	-	CASSLQGANTEAFF	TGTGCCAGCAGCCTACAGGGGGCGAACACTGAAGCTTTCTTT
TRBV30	TRBJ1-3	-	-	CAWSVLASSGNTIYF	TGTGCCTGGAGTGTACTAGCAAGCTCTGGAAACACCATATATTTT
TRBV5-1	TRBJ1-2	-	-	CASSYLSGQTNYGYTF	TGCGCCAGCAGCTACTTATCCGGACAGACCAACTATGGCTACACCTTC
TRBV10-1	TRBJ2-7	-	-	CASSSDLSSYEQYF	TGCGCCAGCAGTTCGGACTTGAGCTCCTACGAGCAGTACTTC
TRBV6-5	TRBJ2-7	-	-	CASKNRGRSYEQYF	TGTGCCAGCAAGAATCGAGGCCGATCCTACGAGCAGTACTTC
TRBV7-9	TRBJ1-1	-	-	CASSLQGNTEAFF	TGTGCCAGCAGCTTACAGGGGAACACTGAAGCTTTCTTT
TRBV5-8	TRBJ1-5	-	-	CASSDRQGNQPQHF	TGTGCCAGCAGCGACAGACAGGGCAATCAGCCCCAGCATTTT
TRBV18	TRBJ2-7	TRBD1	-	CASSPLGQGHEQYF	TGTGCCAGCTCACCACTTGGACAGGGTCACGAGCAGTACTTC
TRBV7-9	TRBJ2-1	-	-	CASSLEGGGNEQFF	TGTGCCAGCAGCTTAGAAGGGGGGGGGAATGAGCAGTTCTTC